The subject of this entry is one TCR beta chain. Its antigen is not identified. This CDR3 comprises 16 residues. The junction had 11 bases not matched to a gene; V was cut back by 3 bases and J by 5 bases. Germline V gene data show CDR1 as GTSNPN and CDR2 as SVGIG (reference sequence). The data were taken from a study of shared clonotypes between healthy human individuals. Study-level background: Three plates each covered CD4 naive and memory; CD8 naive two, CD8 memory one. Overall study results and limits: Clonotypes shared by all four sorted-subset donors had higher generation probabilities than non-shared clonotypes. The study sampled only blood, and tissue repertoires likely differ.

Donors comprised healthy HIV-negative adults lacking recent acute infections or vaccinations. Assay used: immunoSEQ multiplex PCR; TCRdb lists only in-frame clones, some missing. The sample shows roughly 320,000 clones, roughly 84% of them seen only once. V is TRBV30 and J is TRBJ1-5; 9 bases align to TRBD1. Sequenced sample: memory CD8+ T cells sorted from blood. The subset here: CD45RO+ cells pooled with CCR7-negative TemRA cells. This receptor was identified in a man between 18 and 29 years old in good health. The CDR3 DNA follows: TGTGCCTGGAGGCCGCCGGGGGACAGGGAAGATCAGCCCCAGCATTTT. Protein product: CAWRPPGDREDQPQHF. The full variable domain, rest sourced from reference TRBV30 and TRBJ1-5, is SQTIHQWPATLVQPVGSPLSLECTVEGTSNPNLYWYRQAAGRGLQLLFYSVGIGQISSEVPQNLSASRPQDRQFILSSKKLLLSDSGFYLCAWRPPGDREDQPQHFGDGTRLSIL.